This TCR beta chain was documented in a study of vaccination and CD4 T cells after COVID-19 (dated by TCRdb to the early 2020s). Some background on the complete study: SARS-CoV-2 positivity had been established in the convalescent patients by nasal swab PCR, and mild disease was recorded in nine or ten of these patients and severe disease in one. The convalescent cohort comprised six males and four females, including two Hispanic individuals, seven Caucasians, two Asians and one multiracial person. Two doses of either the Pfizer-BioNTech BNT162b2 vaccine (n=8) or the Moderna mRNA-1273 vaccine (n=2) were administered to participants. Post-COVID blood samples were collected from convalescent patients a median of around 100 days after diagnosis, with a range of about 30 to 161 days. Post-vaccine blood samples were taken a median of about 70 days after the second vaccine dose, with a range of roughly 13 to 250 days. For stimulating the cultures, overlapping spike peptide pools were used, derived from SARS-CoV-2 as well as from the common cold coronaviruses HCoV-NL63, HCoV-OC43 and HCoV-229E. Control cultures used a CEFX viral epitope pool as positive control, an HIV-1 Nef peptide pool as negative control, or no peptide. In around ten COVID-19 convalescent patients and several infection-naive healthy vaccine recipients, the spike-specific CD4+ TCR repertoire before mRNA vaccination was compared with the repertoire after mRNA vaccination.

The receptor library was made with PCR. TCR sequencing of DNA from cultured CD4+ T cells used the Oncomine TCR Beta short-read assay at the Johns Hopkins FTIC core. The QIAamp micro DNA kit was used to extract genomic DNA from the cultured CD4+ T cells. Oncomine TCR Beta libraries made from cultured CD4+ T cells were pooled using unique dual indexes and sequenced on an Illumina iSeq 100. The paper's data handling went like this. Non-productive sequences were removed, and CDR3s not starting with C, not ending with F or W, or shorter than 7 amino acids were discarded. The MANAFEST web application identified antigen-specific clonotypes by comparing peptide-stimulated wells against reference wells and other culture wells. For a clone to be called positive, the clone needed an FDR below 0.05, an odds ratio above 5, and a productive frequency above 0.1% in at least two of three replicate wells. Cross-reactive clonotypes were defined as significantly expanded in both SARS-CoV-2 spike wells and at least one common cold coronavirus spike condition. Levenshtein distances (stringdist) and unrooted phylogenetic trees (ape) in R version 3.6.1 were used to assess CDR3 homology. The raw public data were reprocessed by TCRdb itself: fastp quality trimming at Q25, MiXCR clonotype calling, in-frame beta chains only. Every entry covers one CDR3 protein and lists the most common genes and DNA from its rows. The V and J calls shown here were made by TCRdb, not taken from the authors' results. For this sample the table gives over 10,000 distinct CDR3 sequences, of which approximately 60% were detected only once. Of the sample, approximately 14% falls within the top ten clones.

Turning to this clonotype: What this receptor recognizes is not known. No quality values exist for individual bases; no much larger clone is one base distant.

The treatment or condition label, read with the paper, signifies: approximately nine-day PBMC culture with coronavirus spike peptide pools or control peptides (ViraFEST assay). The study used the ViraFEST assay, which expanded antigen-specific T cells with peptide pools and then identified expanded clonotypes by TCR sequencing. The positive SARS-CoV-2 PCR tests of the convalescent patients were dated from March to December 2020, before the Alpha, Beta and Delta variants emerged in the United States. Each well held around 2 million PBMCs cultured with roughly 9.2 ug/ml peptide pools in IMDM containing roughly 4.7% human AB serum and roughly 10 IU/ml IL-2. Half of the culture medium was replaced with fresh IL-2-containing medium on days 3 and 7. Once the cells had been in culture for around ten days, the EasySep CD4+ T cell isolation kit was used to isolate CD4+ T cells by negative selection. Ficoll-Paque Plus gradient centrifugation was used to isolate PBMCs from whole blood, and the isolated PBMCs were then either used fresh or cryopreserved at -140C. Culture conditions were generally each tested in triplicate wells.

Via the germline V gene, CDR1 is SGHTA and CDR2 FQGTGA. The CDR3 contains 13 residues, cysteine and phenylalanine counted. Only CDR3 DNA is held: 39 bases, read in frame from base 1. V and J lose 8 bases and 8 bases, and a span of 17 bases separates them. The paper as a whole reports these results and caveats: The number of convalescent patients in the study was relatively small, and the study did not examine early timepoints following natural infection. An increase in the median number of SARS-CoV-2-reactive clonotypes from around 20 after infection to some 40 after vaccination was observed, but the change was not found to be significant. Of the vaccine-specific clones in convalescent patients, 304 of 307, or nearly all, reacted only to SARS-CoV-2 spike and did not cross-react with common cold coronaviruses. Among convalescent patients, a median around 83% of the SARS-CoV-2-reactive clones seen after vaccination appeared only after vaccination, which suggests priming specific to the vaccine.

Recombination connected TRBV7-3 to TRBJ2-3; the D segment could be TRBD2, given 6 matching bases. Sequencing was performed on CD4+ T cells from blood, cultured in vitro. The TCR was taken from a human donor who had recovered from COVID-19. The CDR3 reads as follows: CASAETVGGTQYF. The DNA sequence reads TGTGCCAGCGCGGAAACTGTGGGGGGTACGCAGTATTTT.